This paragraph covers one TCR beta chain sequence. Antigen: not known. TCRdb keeps only in-frame clones here, not all; method: immunoSEQ multiplex PCR. The sample shows 15,000 to 20,000 clones, roughly 87% of them seen only once. Once isolated by positive magnetic bead selection, the CD4+ and CD8+ cells had their purity checked by flow cytometry. The sample is drawn from a study of somatic mutations in cytotoxic T cells in rheumatoid arthritis. Findings and limits, study-wide: Of 65 patients, seven to nine had a largest CD8+ clone that exceeded 20% of CD8+ cells. Rheumatoid arthritis patients and age-matched healthy controls showed no significant difference in CD8+ T-cell clonality. Increasing age coincided with elevated CD8+ clonality among rheumatoid arthritis patients, though not among healthy controls.

The CDR3 runs to 15 residues. Unmatched junction bases numbered 6, after V lost 4 bases and J lost 3 bases. Germline assignment: CDR1 MNHEY and CDR2 SMNVEV (reference sequence). This chain joins TRBV27 and TRBJ2-7, with TRBD2 matching over 10 bases. The receptor was isolated from an adult with rheumatoid arthritis. The material sequenced was CD8+ T cells sorted from blood. Here the CDR3 DNA reads TGTGCCAGCAGTTCCCGAGCTAGCGGGGGCTACGAGCAGTACTTC. Translation: CASSSRASGGYEQYF.